This entry lists 32 T cell receptor beta chains sequenced from one sample in a study of shared clonotypes between healthy human individuals. This table comes from immunoSEQ multiplex PCR, and its TCRdb copy is limited to in-frame clones, with some not included. The sample records around 2.5 million clones, approximately 93% being singletons. The sequenced sample consisted of naive CD4+ T cells from PBMCs. Subset reported: CD45RA+ positively selected. These receptors all come from a man between 18 and 35 years old in good health. Some clones in this sample may be carry-over from other donors' samples.

This chain connects TRBV30 to TRBJ2-5, with D perhaps TRBD1 (6 bases). In germline, CDR1 is GTSNPN, CDR2 SVGIG (reference sequence). The CDR3 is 15 residues long. V was shortened by 0 bases and J by 7 bases, with 18 bases between the two germline ends. The CDR3 region is CAWSVPGGGPGTQYF. As DNA, the CDR3 is TGTGCCTGGAGTGTACCTGGGGGCGGGCCGGGGACCCAGTACTTC.

The rearrangement uses TRBV6-1 and TRBJ2-1, with 12 bases identical to TRBD1. Germline CDR1 MNHNS, CDR2 SASEGT. Germline trimming cut 6 bases from V and 7 bases from J; bases unmatched to any gene: 4. The length of the CDR3 is 14 residues. The CDR3 loop is CASRGQGAGNEQFF. DNA for the CDR3: TGTGCCAGCAGGGGACAGGGGGCCGGAAATGAGCAGTTCTTC.

This clone appeared a single time. Other DNA sequences in the sample encode the same CDR3. V usage is TRBV4-3 and J usage is TRBJ1-2; a possible D gene is TRBD1 (5 bases). Trimming stripped 0 bases from V and 4 bases from J, with 9 bases between. The CDR3 runs to 14 residues. Germline CDR1 is LGHNA and CDR2 is YSLEER. Here the CDR3 DNA reads TGCGCCAGCAGCCAAGATGGGGGGGGCTATGGCTACACCTTC. It is translated as CASSQDGGGYGYTF.

V is TRBV5-4 and J is TRBJ2-1; 10 positions agree with TRBD2. CDR3 size: 16 residues. Trimming cost V 4 bases and J 8 bases; bases outside gene matches: 12. Per the germline V gene, CDR1 is SGHNT and CDR2 is YYREEE (reference sequence). CDR3 protein: CASSPNWASGSHEQFF. CDR3 DNA: TGTGCCAGCAGCCCCAATTGGGCTAGCGGGAGTCATGAGCAGTTCTTC.

In the case of this clone: The same CDR3 is also encoded by other DNA sequences in this sample. The rearrangement joins TRBV5-1 to TRBJ2-7, with TRBD1 as a possible D gene (5 bases). The V gene lost 2 bases and the J gene lost 5 bases, with 11 bases spanning the gap. Looked up from germline, CDR1 is SGHRS and CDR2 is YFSETQ. The length of the CDR3 is 13 residues. CDR3 protein: CASSFNRGHEQYF. The CDR3 DNA reads TGCGCCAGCAGCTTTAATAGGGGCCACGAGCAGTACTTC.

The chain employs TRBV6-4 and TRBJ1-5, with TRBD1 matching over 12 bases. This CDR3 is built from 17 residues. CDR1 and CDR2 (germline): MRHNA, SNTAGT. The trim removed 10 bases at V and 2 bases at J, leaving 12 bases unmatched. The CDR3 loop is CANLWDRGRGGNQPQHF. In nucleotides, the CDR3 is TGTGCCAACCTCTGGGACAGGGGGCGTGGGGGCAATCAGCCCCAGCATTTT.

The V call is TRBV18, the J call TRBJ1-4, with 9 bases that match TRBD1. Unmatched junction bases numbered 4, after V lost 1 base and J lost 7 bases. The germline CDR1 and CDR2 sequences are KGHSH and LQKENI. CDR3 length equals 15 residues. The DNA for the CDR3 is TGTGCCAGCTCACCACAAGGGACAGGGCTTGAAAAACTGTTTTTT. As protein: CASSPQGTGLEKLFF.

The chain uses TRBV7-2 and TRBJ1-5, with D maybe TRBD1 (6 bases). Germline V gene data show CDR1 as SGHTA and CDR2 as FQGNSA. Trimming took off 5 bases at V and 3 bases at J, with 8 bases between the two ends. The CDR3 has 13 residues. CDR3 in amino acids: CASSRDTNQPQHF. The CDR3 DNA is TGTGCCAGCAGCCGGGACACCAATCAGCCCCAGCATTTT.

Turning to this clone: Different DNA sequences within this sample yield the same CDR3. The chain is built from TRBV11-2 and TRBJ2-3; D may match TRBD1 or TRBD2 (5 bases each). Trimming took 5 bases from V and 1 from J, leaving 7 bases between them. Germline V CDR1 and CDR2: SGHAT, FQNNGV. The length of the CDR3 is 13 residues. CDR3 sequence: CASSLGGTDTQYF. CDR3 nucleotides: TGTGCCAGCAGCCTGGGGGGCACAGATACGCAGTATTTT. The full variable domain, its missing parts supplied by reference TRBV11-2 and TRBJ2-3, is EAGVAQSPRYKIIEKRQSVAFWCNPISGHATLYWYQQILGQGPKLLIQFQNNGVVDDSQLPKDRFSAERLKGVDSTLKIQPAKLEDSAVYLCASSLGGTDTQYFGPGTRLTVL.

The chain recombines TRBV5-1 with TRBJ2-1; no clear D gene. V was clipped by 0 bases and J by 7 bases, with 11 bases between them. This CDR3 has 14 residues. Germline-derived CDR1 and CDR2 are SGHRS and YFSETQ. CDR3 sequence reads: CASSLAWGNNEQFF. CDR3 nucleotides: TGCGCCAGCAGCTTGGCCTGGGGTAATAATGAGCAGTTCTTC.

The rearrangement links TRBV9 to TRBJ1-3; D possibly corresponds to TRBD1 (5 bases). The V end lost 0 bases, the J end lost 9 bases, and 13 bases lay between the germline ends. Germline lookup yields CDR1 SGDLS and CDR2 YYNGEE. The CDR3 loop spans 14 amino acids. The CDR3 nucleotides are TGTGCCAGCAGCGTAGAAGTGGGGACGGGCACCATATATTTT. It codes for CASSVEVGTGTIYF.

This clone appeared once. The CDR3 loop is CASSMGTSGRNEQFF. CDR3 DNA sequence: TGTGCCAGTAGTATGGGGACTAGCGGGAGGAATGAGCAGTTCTTC. The V call is TRBV19, the J call TRBJ2-1; 15 nucleotides match TRBD2. Germline CDR1 and CDR2: LNHDA and SQIVND (reference sequence). The CDR3 runs to 15 residues. The J segment lost 7 bases and the V segment lost 3 bases, leaving 1 base of the junction unmatched.

V and J are TRBV7-2 and TRBJ2-3; D gene uncertain. Between the trimmed V and J ends, which lost 3 bases and 8 bases, there was a span of 12 bases. The CDR3 covers 13 residues. The V gene's germline CDR1 is SGHTA and CDR2 FQGNSA. The CDR3 here is CASSFSAVGTQYF. CDR3 nucleotide sequence: TGTGCCAGCAGCTTTTCAGCCGTCGGTACGCAGTATTTT.

The gene calls are TRBV6-6 and TRBJ2-3; no firm D call. Trimming removed 4 bases from V and 2 bases from J, with 10 bases in between. Germline V gene sequence: CDR1 MNHNY, CDR2 SVGAGI (reference sequence). CDR3 size: 14 residues. CDR3 nucleotides: TGTGCCAGCAGTTCTCTCCCTCACACAGATACGCAGTATTTT. It encodes CASSSLPHTDTQYF.

The rearrangement links TRBV7-8 to TRBJ1-4, with a possible D match to TRBD1 (5 bases). The CDR3 loop spans 17 amino acids. V gave up 8 bases and J gave up 0 bases, with 19 bases separating them. Per germline, CDR1 SGHVS and CDR2 FQNEAQ. CDR3: CASAGYLGPATNEKLFF. CDR3 sequence (DNA): TGTGCCAGCGCAGGGTATCTTGGACCTGCAACTAATGAAAAACTGTTTTTT.

About this clone itself: The same CDR3 arises from other DNA sequences in this sample as well. This chain joins TRBV7-9 and TRBJ2-7; D possibly corresponds to TRBD2 (6 bases). This CDR3 is 14 amino acids long. V lost 0 bases and J lost 2, with 8 bases in between. The germline V gene encodes CDR1 SEHNR and CDR2 FQNEAQ (reference sequence). The CDR3: CASSLAGGAYEQYF. CDR3 coding DNA: TGTGCCAGCAGCTTAGCGGGAGGCGCCTACGAGCAGTACTTC.

The V and J genes are TRBV7-3 and TRBJ1-1, with D hard to call. The germline V and J ends were trimmed by 4 bases and 0 bases, with 6 bases remaining between them. Germline values: CDR1 SGHTA, CDR2 FQGTGA. This CDR3 spans 13 amino acids. Written as DNA, the CDR3 is TGTGCCAGCAGCTCAGCCATGAACACTGAAGCTTTCTTT. It encodes CASSSAMNTEAFF.

The chain has TRBV7-8 and TRBJ2-2; D is undetermined. This CDR3 has 16 amino acids. V lost 5 bases and J lost 0, with 13 bases in between. Germline lookup yields CDR1 SGHVS and CDR2 FQNEAQ. CDR3 amino acids: CASSPRSNANTGELFF. As DNA, the CDR3 is TGTGCCAGCAGCCCCCGCTCCAACGCGAACACCGGGGAGCTGTTTTTT.

This chain joins TRBV15 and TRBJ1-1; TRBD1 is a possible D gene (5 bases). Trimming shortened V by 3 bases and J by 2 bases, and 13 bases separated the two germline ends. This CDR3 region has 15 residues. The germline gives CDR1 LNHNV, CDR2 YYDKDF (reference sequence). The CDR3 sequence: CATSSQRGANTEAFF. The CDR3 region has the DNA TGTGCCACCAGCAGTCAACGGGGCGCAAACACTGAAGCTTTCTTT.

J is TRBJ1-5 and V is TRBV27; perhaps TRBD1 as D (5 bases). With 6 bases removed from V and 1 base from J, the gap between germline ends came to 7 bases. This CDR3 region has 13 residues. CDR1 MNHEY and CDR2 SMNVEV come from the germline V gene (reference sequence). CDR3 protein: CASRGGSNQPQHF. The DNA for the CDR3 is TGTGCCAGCAGGGGGGGGAGCAATCAGCCCCAGCATTTT.

This chain uses TRBV28 with TRBJ2-1; TRBD1 agrees at 7 bases. The ends lost 10 bases at V and 3 bases at J; junction bases unmatched: 6. The CDR3 contains 13 residues. From germline, CDR1 is MDHEN and CDR2 SYDVKM. This CDR3 is CAIPGDSYNEQFF. CDR3 DNA sequence: TGTGCCATCCCCGGGGACAGCTACAATGAGCAGTTCTTC. Combining the CDR3 with reference TRBV28 and TRBJ2-1 gives the whole variable domain DVKVTQSSRYLVKRTGEKVFLECVQDMDHENMFWYRQDPGLGLRLIYFSYDVKMKEKGDIPEGYSVSREKKERFSLILESASTNQTSMYLCAIPGDSYNEQFFGPGTRLTVL.

This chain joins TRBV28 and TRBJ2-1; 8 nucleotides match TRBD2. V lost 2 bases, J lost 9 bases, and 12 bases stayed unmatched. The CDR3 spans 16 residues. From germline, CDR1 is MDHEN and CDR2 SYDVKM. The CDR3 sequence: CASSLGRSGGWGEQFF. In DNA form, the CDR3 reads TGTGCCAGCAGTTTAGGTCGGAGCGGGGGCTGGGGTGAGCAGTTCTTC. Variable domain in full (rest from reference TRBV28 and TRBJ2-1): DVKVTQSSRYLVKRTGEKVFLECVQDMDHENMFWYRQDPGLGLRLIYFSYDVKMKEKGDIPEGYSVSREKKERFSLILESASTNQTSMYLCASSLGRSGGWGEQFFGPGTRLTVL.

A note on this clone: At the DNA level, this CDR3 is encoded by other sequences in the same sample as well. This rearrangement joins TRBV7-9 to TRBJ2-7, with 8 bases identical to TRBD2. This CDR3 region has 14 residues. V trimming: 3 bases; J trimming: 4 bases; junction bases outside the gene matches: 5. Germline CDR1 reads SEHNR; CDR2 reads FQNEAQ (reference sequence). CDR3 in amino acids: CASSLTGGTYEQYF. The CDR3 DNA is TGTGCCAGCAGCTTGACGGGGGGGACATACGAGCAGTACTTC.

The chain uses TRBV7-2 and TRBJ2-3; D gene uncertain. Trimming took 1 base from V and 12 from J, leaving 14 bases between them. Germline V CDR1 and CDR2: SGHTA, FQGNSA. This CDR3 contains 13 residues. The CDR3 is CASSLEGYLDQYF. Written as DNA, the CDR3 is TGTGCCAGCAGCTTAGAAGGGTACCTGGATCAGTATTTT. Full variable domain (remainder filled in from reference TRBV7-2 and TRBJ2-3): GAGVSQSPSNKVTEKGKDVELRCDPISGHTALYWYRQSLGQGLEFLIYFQGNSAPDKSGLPSDRFSAERTGGSVSTLTIQRTQQEDSAVYLCASSLEGYLDQYFGPGTRLTVL.

The chain employs TRBV10-3 and TRBJ2-3; D may be TRBD2 (5 bases). V lost 7 bases and J lost 3, with 8 bases in between. The CDR3 is made up of 12 amino acids. Germline values: CDR1 ENHRY, CDR2 SYGVKD. CDR3 bases: TGTGCCATCACGGGGTCTACAGATACGCAGTATTTT. Encoded protein: CAITGSTDTQYF.

V usage is TRBV7-2 and J usage is TRBJ2-1, with D perhaps TRBD2 (6 bases). The V end was cut by 4 bases, the J end by 9 bases, with 22 bases between. Germline V CDR1 and CDR2: SGHTA, FQGNSA. This CDR3 has 16 amino acids. DNA for the CDR3: TGTGCCAGCAGCTCCTTCACTACGCTGGCCGGGGGTGAGCAGTTCTTC. This sequence encodes CASSSFTTLAGGEQFF.

The chain combines TRBV5-4 with TRBJ2-1; the match to TRBD2 covers 7 bases. The CDR3 is 14 residues long. Germline V gene data show CDR1 as SGHNT and CDR2 as YYREEE (reference sequence). Trimming at V came to 5 bases and at J to 9 bases, leaving 11 bases not matched to a gene. The chain's CDR3 is CASRMGLSGSEQFF. DNA of the CDR3: TGTGCCAGCAGGATGGGACTAAGTGGGAGTGAGCAGTTCTTC.

The rearrangement uses TRBV15 and TRBJ2-6; TRBD1 matches at 7 bases. This CDR3 comprises 20 residues. After removal of 0 bases from V and 3 bases from J, the junction contained 14 bases not matched to a gene. Germline CDR1 LNHNV, CDR2 YYDKDF (reference sequence). The CDR3 DNA reads TGTGCCACCAGCAGAGACGGAGGAATGACAGGGCTAATTGGGGCCAACGTCCTGACTTTC. Protein product: CATSRDGGMTGLIGANVLTF.

This sequence joins TRBV5-1 and TRBJ2-3; D remains unclear. The CDR3 spans 16 residues. Germline V gene data show CDR1 as SGHRS and CDR2 as YFSETQ. With 1 base removed from V and 0 bases from J, the gap between germline ends came to 12 bases. The CDR3 DNA sequence: TGCGCCAGCAGCTTGACGCCTGCTTCTAGCACAGATACGCAGTATTTT. Translation gives CASSLTPASSTDTQYF.

This chain connects TRBV5-1 to TRBJ2-3; 8 bases map to TRBD2. The V gene's germline CDR1 is SGHRS and CDR2 YFSETQ. Losses at the gene ends were 7 bases for V and 5 bases for J; bases not matched to a gene: 9. This CDR3 has 14 amino acids. CDR3 sequence: CASFSGLAGDTQYF. The CDR3 coding sequence is TGCGCCAGCTTTTCGGGGCTAGCGGGAGATACGCAGTATTTT.

This chain uses TRBV30 with TRBJ1-2; TRBD1 matches at 7 bases. The CDR3 has 14 residues. Germline lookup yields CDR1 GTSNPN and CDR2 SVGIG (reference sequence). The V segment lost 2 bases and the J segment 4 bases; nucleotides outside the gene matches: 7. CDR3 DNA sequence: TGTGCCTGGAGTCCGCGACAGGGCGGCTATGGCTACACCTTC. It specifies CAWSPRQGGYGYTF.

The chain joins TRBV28 to TRBJ2-7, with D maybe TRBD2 (6 bases). The CDR3 runs to 14 residues. Germline assignment: CDR1 MDHEN and CDR2 SYDVKM. Trimming removed 6 bases from V and 1 base from J, with 13 bases in between. The CDR3 region is CASRAGGVSYEQYF. CDR3 DNA sequence: TGTGCCAGCAGAGCGGGTGGGGTTTCCTACGAGCAGTACTTC.